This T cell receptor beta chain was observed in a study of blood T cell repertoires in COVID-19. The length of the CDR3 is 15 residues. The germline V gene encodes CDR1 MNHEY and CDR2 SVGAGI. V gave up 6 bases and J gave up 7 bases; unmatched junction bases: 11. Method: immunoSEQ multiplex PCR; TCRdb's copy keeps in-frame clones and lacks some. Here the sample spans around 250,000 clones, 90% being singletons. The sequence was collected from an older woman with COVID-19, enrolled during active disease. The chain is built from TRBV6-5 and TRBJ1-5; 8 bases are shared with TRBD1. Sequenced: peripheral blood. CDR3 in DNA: TGTGCCAGCAGCCGTACCACAGGGGGGCCCCAGCCCCAGCATTTT. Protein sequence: CASSRTTGGPQPQHF.